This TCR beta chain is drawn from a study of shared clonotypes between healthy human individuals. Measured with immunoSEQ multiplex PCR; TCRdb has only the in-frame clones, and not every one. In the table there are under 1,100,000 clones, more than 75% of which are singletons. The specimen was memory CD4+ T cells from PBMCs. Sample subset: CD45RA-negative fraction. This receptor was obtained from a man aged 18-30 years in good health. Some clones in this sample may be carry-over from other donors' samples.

DNA of the CDR3: TGTGCCAGCAGCGGACAGGACAGTTTTTATGGCTACACCTTC. Encoded protein: CASSGQDSFYGYTF. The chain employs TRBV28 and TRBJ1-2, with 7 bases lining up with TRBD1. J gave up 5 bases and V 6 bases, and 9 bases lay outside the gene matches. In germline, CDR1 is MDHEN, CDR2 SYDVKM. CDR3 length equals 14 residues.